The sequence of this T cell receptor (beta chain) was determined in a study of blood T cell repertoires in COVID-19 (dated by TCRdb to the early 2020s). For the wider study: Samples covering the acute and convalescent phases of COVID-19 were provided by collaborators in the United States, Italy and Spain. Where available, HLA class I and class II types were obtained from metadata supplied by the sample provider rather than from assay-based typing. Sample metadata almost always included a de-identified subject ID, COVID-19 status, age in years and sex. The dataset comprised deeply sampled blood TCRbeta repertoires from subjects exposed to, actively infected with, or recovered from COVID-19. A freely available public database, intended as a resource for researchers studying the immune response to SARS-CoV-2, is where the repertoires were released. The material from the prospective study consisted of cDNA or gDNA derived from T cells, B-cell-depleted T cells, or PBMCs. Samples were obtained from the ongoing ImmuneRACE study (first 160 participants) and from about 1,300 subjects provided by 6 global collaborators.

Broader findings and caveats from the paper: The quantity of clinical and demographic metadata differed by source and by participant and was supplied without curation.

Spanning cysteine to phenylalanine, the CDR3 consists of 15 amino acids. The DNA shown is the 45-base CDR3, in frame from base 1. V is reduced by 2 bases and J by 2 bases, leaving a spacing of 10 bases between them. The germline V gene specifies KGHSH as CDR1 and LQKENI as CDR2. TCRbeta CDR3 regions were amplified from genomic DNA using the immunoSEQ Assay, a bias-controlled multiplex PCR. The study's processing was this. The number of nucleated cells in each sample was estimated by amplification of reference gene primers within the assay. Sequence reads were collapsed and filtered to measure the absolute abundance of every unique TCRbeta CDR3 rearrangement. For each sample, productive Simpson clonality was calculated by taking the square root of Simpson's diversity index across productive rearrangements. TCRdb's version of the immuneACCESS table is confined to in-frame rearrangements and falls short of the full clone set. An unresolved V gene accounts for under half of the shortfall where checked; the remainder is of unknown origin. D and trimming were read from the DNA, whereas the V and J calls and clone size are those reported in that table. A total of over 120,000 clones appear in this sample, around nine tenths of them only once. The ten top clones hold 8.6% of the sample.

Comment on this clone: The target of this receptor is not known. No quality values exist for individual bases; no much larger clone is one base distant.

Collaborating institutions collected whole blood in K2EDTA tubes following their own protocols. Collaborator samples were shipped for TCRbeta analysis as frozen whole blood, isolated PBMCs, or DNA extracted from either sample type. The V gene is TRBV18 and the J gene is TRBJ1-5; TRBD1 is possibly the D segment (5 matching bases). The sequenced material came from peripheral blood. The sequence came from a woman in her forties or fifties with active or convalescent COVID-19. The nucleotides are TGTGCCAGCTCACCAGAACAGGTTGGCAATCAGCCCCAGCATTTT. Its protein product is CASSPEQVGNQPQHF.